This is a list of T cell receptor beta chains from one sample in a study of T cell responses to AZD1222 COVID-19 vaccine. Some clones are missing from TCRdb's copy, which holds only in-frame ones; the method was immunoSEQ multiplex PCR. The sample has some 160,000 clones, roughly 92% seen once; the top ten hold around 1.6%. The input for sequencing was peripheral blood, taken on day 0 of AZD1222 vaccination. These receptors came from an adult in good health. CDR3s include the opening cysteine and the closing phenylalanine or tryptophan. The order of the fields is clone size, J gene, V gene, D gene, CDR3 DNA, CDR3 protein. D genes are given only for firm matches. Clone size is stated in some rows and not others, as once, few, many or a class when expanded.

clone_size: once
j_call: TRBJ2-1
v_call: TRBV7-2
d_call: TRBD1
cdr3_nt: TGTGCCAGCAGCATGAATACCGGGACAGACTACAATGAGCAGTTCTTC
cdr3_aa: CASSMNTGTDYNEQFF

clone_size: -
j_call: TRBJ2-1
v_call: TRBV19
d_call: TRBD2
cdr3_nt: TGTGCCAGTAGTATCCTAGCGGGGGGGCCCAATGAGCAGTTCTTC
cdr3_aa: CASSILAGGPNEQFF

clone_size: -
j_call: TRBJ1-2
v_call: TRBV7-9
d_call: -
cdr3_nt: TGTGCCAGCAGCTTAGGGGCAGGGAGTCGGCTAATGGGCTACACCTTC
cdr3_aa: CASSLGAGSRLMGYTF

clone_size: -
j_call: TRBJ2-7
v_call: TRBV11-2
d_call: -
cdr3_nt: TGTGCCAGCAGCCAACCAGTGGTGGACAGAACCTACGAGCAGTACTTC
cdr3_aa: CASSQPVVDRTYEQYF

clone_size: -
j_call: TRBJ2-7
v_call: TRBV5-6
d_call: -
cdr3_nt: TGTGCCAGCAGCTTGGAACAGGGAACCTACGAGCAGTACTTC
cdr3_aa: CASSLEQGTYEQYF

clone_size: -
j_call: TRBJ2-7
v_call: TRBV3-1/TRBV3-2
d_call: -
cdr3_nt: TGTGCCAGCAGCCAGGCTTTAGCAACCTATTACGAGCAGTACTTC
cdr3_aa: CASSQALATYYEQYF

clone_size: -
j_call: TRBJ1-4
v_call: TRBV11-3
d_call: -
cdr3_nt: TGTGCCAGCAGTTCGGAGGGCAGGCAGACTGAAAAACTGTTTTTT
cdr3_aa: CASSSEGRQTEKLFF

clone_size: -
j_call: TRBJ2-6
v_call: TRBV5-5
d_call: -
cdr3_nt: TGTGCCAGCAGCTTGGGATTTTGGGGAGAGCTAAACGTCCTGACTTTC
cdr3_aa: CASSLGFWGELNVLTF

clone_size: -
j_call: TRBJ1-5
v_call: TRBV2
d_call: -
cdr3_nt: TGTGCCAGCAGTGGGGGGGAGATTAGGAATCAGCCCCAGCATTTT
cdr3_aa: CASSGGEIRNQPQHF

clone_size: -
j_call: TRBJ2-1
v_call: TRBV6-5
d_call: TRBD2
cdr3_nt: TGTGCCAGCAGTTACTCGACTAGCGGGGGGCGCAATGAGCAGTTCTTC
cdr3_aa: CASSYSTSGGRNEQFF

clone_size: -
j_call: TRBJ1-1
v_call: TRBV11-2
d_call: -
cdr3_nt: TGTGCCAGCAGCTTAGATCGCGGGGAGTGGAACACTGAAGCTTTCTTT
cdr3_aa: CASSLDRGEWNTEAFF

clone_size: -
j_call: TRBJ2-6
v_call: TRBV9
d_call: TRBD1
cdr3_nt: TGTGCCAGCAGCGTAGGACAGGGGGCTGTTGGGGCCAACGTCCTGACTTTC
cdr3_aa: CASSVGQGAVGANVLTF

clone_size: -
j_call: TRBJ1-6
v_call: TRBV12-5
d_call: -
cdr3_nt: TGTGCTAGTGGTTTGACTTCATCTGTCTATAATTCACCCCTCCACTTT
cdr3_aa: CASGLTSSVYNSPLHF

clone_size: -
j_call: TRBJ1-1
v_call: TRBV3-1/TRBV3-2
d_call: TRBD1
cdr3_nt: TGTGCCAGCAGCACGGGACAGGGTCGAATTGGTACTGAAGCTTTCTTT
cdr3_aa: CASSTGQGRIGTEAFF

clone_size: -
j_call: TRBJ2-2
v_call: TRBV9
d_call: TRBD1
cdr3_nt: TGTGCCAGCAGCGTAGTGGGGACAGGGGACACCGGGGAGCTGTTTTTT
cdr3_aa: CASSVVGTGDTGELFF

clone_size: -
j_call: TRBJ2-7
v_call: TRBV29-1
d_call: TRBD1
cdr3_nt: TGCAGCGTGGGACAGGGGAACCTCTACGAGCAGTACTTC
cdr3_aa: CSVGQGNLYEQYF

clone_size: -
j_call: TRBJ2-1
v_call: TRBV11-2
d_call: TRBD1
cdr3_nt: TGTGCCAGCAGCTTAGGTGGCCAGGGGGATGAGCAGTTCTTC
cdr3_aa: CASSLGGQGDEQFF

clone_size: -
j_call: TRBJ1-3
v_call: TRBV10-1
d_call: -
cdr3_nt: TGCGCCAGCAGTGATCCCGGCGGAAACACCATATATTTT
cdr3_aa: CASSDPGGNTIYF

clone_size: -
j_call: TRBJ1-1
v_call: TRBV6-5
d_call: -
cdr3_nt: TGTGCCAGCAGGCGACAACGGAACACTGAAGCTTTCTTT
cdr3_aa: CASRRQRNTEAFF

clone_size: -
j_call: TRBJ2-7
v_call: TRBV6-5
d_call: TRBD1
cdr3_nt: TGTGCCAGCAGTTACAACAGGGGCCACGAGCAGTACTTC
cdr3_aa: CASSYNRGHEQYF

clone_size: -
j_call: TRBJ2-3
v_call: TRBV10-3
d_call: -
cdr3_nt: TGTGCCATCAGTGACAGGGCTATGGATACGCAGTATTTT
cdr3_aa: CAISDRAMDTQYF

clone_size: once
j_call: TRBJ2-7
v_call: TRBV18
d_call: TRBD1
cdr3_nt: TGTGCCAGCTCACTCCATGGACAGGGTGGAGCCTACGAGCAGTACTTC
cdr3_aa: CASSLHGQGGAYEQYF

clone_size: -
j_call: TRBJ2-1
v_call: TRBV11-1
d_call: TRBD2
cdr3_nt: TGTGCCAGCAGCCCCAACGGACTAGCCAACAATGAGCAGTTCTTC
cdr3_aa: CASSPNGLANNEQFF

clone_size: -
j_call: TRBJ2-5
v_call: TRBV2
d_call: TRBD2
cdr3_nt: TGTGCCAGCATGTACAGGGTCGTTCTAGCGGGAAAAGAGACCCAGTACTTC
cdr3_aa: CASMYRVVLAGKETQYF

clone_size: -
j_call: TRBJ1-1
v_call: TRBV29-1
d_call: TRBD1
cdr3_nt: TGCAGCGGTGGACAGGGTGTTGAAGCTTTCTTT
cdr3_aa: CSGGQGVEAFF

clone_size: -
j_call: TRBJ2-2
v_call: TRBV5-1
d_call: -
cdr3_nt: TGCGCCAGCAGCTTGGTTGGAGCTAGTGCGGGCGCCGGGGAGCTGTTTTTT
cdr3_aa: CASSLVGASAGAGELFF

clone_size: few
j_call: TRBJ2-2
v_call: TRBV14
d_call: TRBD1
cdr3_nt: TGTGCCAGCAGCCAACAGACAGGGGACCGCGGGGAGCTGTTTTTT
cdr3_aa: CASSQQTGDRGELFF

clone_size: -
j_call: TRBJ1-5
v_call: TRBV5-8
d_call: -
cdr3_nt: TGTGCCAGCAGCTTGCTTGCGACAAGGGGACTATATAGCAATCAGCCCCAGCATTTT
cdr3_aa: CASSLLATRGLYSNQPQHF

clone_size: -
j_call: TRBJ2-3
v_call: TRBV18
d_call: TRBD1
cdr3_nt: TGTGCCAGCTCACCACAGGGGGCTGAGGCCACAGATACGCAGTATTTT
cdr3_aa: CASSPQGAEATDTQYF

clone_size: -
j_call: TRBJ2-4
v_call: TRBV2
d_call: TRBD2
cdr3_nt: TGTGCCACATCCGGAGCGGGGGCCCCCCTTAGAAACATTCAGTACTTC
cdr3_aa: CATSGAGAPLRNIQYF

clone_size: -
j_call: TRBJ1-2
v_call: TRBV6-6
d_call: TRBD1
cdr3_nt: TGTGCCAGCCTTATGGTCCGGGACAGGCCCACCCGGGGCTACACCTTC
cdr3_aa: CASLMVRDRPTRGYTF

clone_size: -
j_call: TRBJ1-4
v_call: TRBV7-9
d_call: -
cdr3_nt: TGTGCCAGCAGCCCGCAGCAAGGTCGGAATGAAAAACTGTTTTTT
cdr3_aa: CASSPQQGRNEKLFF

clone_size: -
j_call: TRBJ1-2
v_call: TRBV21-1
d_call: -
cdr3_nt: TGTGCCAGCAGCAAAGCAACGCCAGGGCAGGACTATGGCTACACCTTC
cdr3_aa: CASSKATPGQDYGYTF

clone_size: -
j_call: TRBJ1-3
v_call: TRBV4-3
d_call: -
cdr3_nt: TGCGCCAGCAGCCAAGATCTGGCAGGGCTCGGAAACACCATATATTTT
cdr3_aa: CASSQDLAGLGNTIYF

clone_size: -
j_call: TRBJ2-7
v_call: TRBV5-6
d_call: TRBD1
cdr3_nt: TGTGCCAGCAGCTGGGGACAGGTCTACGAGCAGTACTTC
cdr3_aa: CASSWGQVYEQYF